These 23 T cell receptor beta chains were sequenced from one sample in a study of Ad26.COV2.S vaccination and SARS-CoV-2 variants. Measured with immunoSEQ multiplex PCR; TCRdb has only the in-frame clones, and not every one. The sample lists hundreds of thousands of clones; around nine tenths were seen once. This sample's treatment: 15 to 20 received Ad26.COV2.S at low or high dose, single or two shots; several received placebo; per-sample allocation not given. Vaccine and placebo recipients were sampled on day 63 after the first injection. The material sequenced was peripheral blood, taken in a trial of Ad26.COV2.S vaccine versus placebo. All receptors come from a person between 18 and 60 years old who received the Ad26.COV2.S COVID-19 vaccine or a placebo.

V usage is TRBV6-4 and J usage is TRBJ1-2; a weak D match, TRBD1 (6 bases). Per the germline V gene, CDR1 is MRHNA and CDR2 is SNTAGT. The CDR3 is made up of 14 amino acids. The V and J ends lost 2 bases and 5 bases respectively, with 12 bases between them. The CDR3 DNA reads as TGTGCCAGCAGTGACGGGGCAGGGGCGTATGGCTACACCTTC. This codes for CASSDGAGAYGYTF.

The chain joins TRBV7-9 to TRBJ1-2; maybe TRBD1 (5 bases). With 3 bases removed from V and 6 bases from J, the gap between germline ends came to 17 bases. The germline V gene encodes CDR1 SEHNR and CDR2 FQNEAQ (reference sequence). The CDR3 is made up of 15 amino acids. CDR3 nucleotide sequence: TGTGCCAGCAGCTTGGGGGTTGGGGATGTCAATGGCTACACCTTC. Protein: CASSLGVGDVNGYTF.

This rearrangement joins TRBV24-1 to TRBJ2-7; D perhaps matches TRBD1 (6 bases). Germline V gene data show CDR1 as KGHDR and CDR2 as SFDVKD. This CDR3 is built from 13 residues. The germline V and J ends were trimmed by 9 bases and 3 bases, with 14 bases remaining between them. The CDR3 nucleotides are TGTGCCACCTCCAGCCGGGACAACTACGAGCAGTACTTC. This sequence encodes CATSSRDNYEQYF.

The chain joins TRBV24-1 to TRBJ2-1; no clear D. Germline V gene data show CDR1 as KGHDR and CDR2 as SFDVKD. V lost 0 bases to trimming and J lost 4 bases, with 9 bases between them. CDR3 length: 15 residues. The CDR3 bases are TGTGCCACCAGTGATTTGGGTGACGGGTACAATGAGCAGTTCTTC. This encodes CATSDLGDGYNEQFF.

DNA for the CDR3: TGTGCCACCAGTGGTTTTGAACTAGAAGACACCGGGGAGCTGTTTTTT. This gives the protein CATSGFELEDTGELFF. This chain connects TRBV24-1 to TRBJ2-2; TRBD2 is a possible D gene (5 bases). V lost 5 bases, J lost 3 bases, and 15 bases lay in between. The CDR3 covers 16 residues. From germline, CDR1 is KGHDR and CDR2 SFDVKD.

This chain connects TRBV28 to TRBJ2-5; a possible D gene is TRBD1 (5 bases). V gave up 6 bases and J gave up 5 bases, with 13 bases separating them. Germline-derived CDR1 and CDR2 are MDHEN and SYDVKM. The CDR3 is 13 residues long. CDR3 DNA sequence: TGTGCCAGCAGCCTCAGGGATCTTGAGACCCAGTACTTC. Translation: CASSLRDLETQYF.

Worth noting for this clone: It may be a read error: a sequence one base away is much more abundant. The V call is TRBV6-6, the J call TRBJ1-2; D not resolved. Per germline, CDR1 MNHNY and CDR2 SVGAGI (reference sequence). The V end was cut by 4 bases, the J end by 4 bases, with 4 bases between. The CDR3 spans 11 residues. The CDR3 sequence: CASSSLYGYTF. CDR3 DNA sequence: TGTGCCAGCAGTTCCCTCTATGGCTACACCTTC.

This clone was detected ten times or more. V gene TRBV7-9 combines with J gene TRBJ2-1; a possible D gene is TRBD2 (6 bases). V shed 7 bases and J shed 0 bases, with 10 bases lying between them. The length of the CDR3 is 14 residues. Germline V CDR1 and CDR2: SEHNR, FQNEAQ (reference sequence). The CDR3 protein is CASTPGSSYNEQFF. DNA for the CDR3: TGTGCCAGCACCCCCGGGAGCTCCTACAATGAGCAGTTCTTC.

The chain carries TRBV2 and TRBJ1-6; D not certain. The CDR3 extends over 17 amino acids. CDR1 SNHLY and CDR2 FYNNEI come from the germline V gene. The V end lost 3 bases, the J end lost 4 bases, and 16 bases lay between the germline ends. The DNA of the CDR3 is TGTGCCAGCAGTGATTCCGCGGCGTCCCAATATAATTCACCCCTCCACTTT. Translating it yields CASSDSAASQYNSPLHF.

V is TRBV28 and J is TRBJ2-3; TRBD2 matches 9 bases. The CDR3 consists of 16 residues. J was trimmed by 0 bases and V by 6 bases; bases with no gene match: 7. The germline CDR1 and CDR2 sequences are MDHEN and SYDVKM. The CDR3, as DNA: TGTGCCAGCAGACCTGCTAGCGGGGCTAGCACAGATACGCAGTATTTT. Translating gives CASRPASGASTDTQYF.

The gene calls are TRBV7-9 and TRBJ2-5, with a weak D call TRBD2 (6 bases). Germline V gene sequence: CDR1 SEHNR, CDR2 FQNEAQ (reference sequence). V was clipped by 5 bases and J by 5 bases, with 21 bases between them. This CDR3 region has 16 residues. This CDR3 is CASSPRRRVARETQYF. Written as DNA, the CDR3 is TGTGCCAGCAGCCCCCGGAGGAGGGTCGCCAGGGAGACCCAGTACTTC.

The chain has TRBV3-1 (or the pseudogene TRBV3-2) and TRBJ2-3, with TRBD2 identical over 12 bases. The CDR3 contains 13 residues. The V segment lost 6 bases and the J segment 12 bases; nucleotides outside the gene matches: 7. Germline V lookup: CDR1 LGHDT, CDR2 YNNKEL (reference sequence). As DNA, the CDR3 is TGTGCCAGCAGGCTAGCGGGAGGGCCAGAACAGTATTTT. Its translation is CASRLAGGPEQYF.

The J gene is TRBJ2-2, the V gene TRBV3-1 (or the pseudogene TRBV3-2), with 9 nucleotides matching TRBD2. This CDR3 spans 20 amino acids. V lost 6 bases to trimming and J lost 4 bases; unmatched junction nucleotides: 21. The V gene's germline CDR1 is LGHDT and CDR2 YNNKEL (reference sequence). CDR3: CASRELPFPYGGRGTGELFF. CDR3 coding DNA: TGTGCCAGCAGGGAGCTCCCCTTTCCGTACGGCGGGAGGGGCACCGGGGAGCTGTTTTTT.

The V call is TRBV28, the J call TRBJ2-6; 7 bases align to TRBD2. With V trimmed by 5 bases and J by 2 bases, 12 bases remained unmatched. From germline, CDR1 is MDHEN and CDR2 SYDVKM. This CDR3 is 18 amino acids long. CDR3 bases: TGTGCCAGCAGTCTCCCTGGGAGGGGAAAAGCTGGGGCCAACGTCCTGACTTTC. Its protein product is CASSLPGRGKAGANVLTF. Filled out from reference TRBV28 and TRBJ2-6, the complete variable domain reads DVKVTQSSRYLVKRTGEKVFLECVQDMDHENMFWYRQDPGLGLRLIYFSYDVKMKEKGDIPEGYSVSREKKERFSLILESASTNQTSMYLCASSLPGRGKAGANVLTFGAGSRLTVL.

This clone was seen a single time. V gene TRBV7-2 combines with J gene TRBJ2-5; weak D call: TRBD2 (6 bases). Germline V gene sequence: CDR1 SGHTA, CDR2 FQGNSA. This CDR3 is 12 amino acids long. The V end lost 5 bases, the J end lost 11 bases, and 15 bases lay between the germline ends. The CDR3 region has the DNA TGTGCCAGCAGCGCCTCGACTAGTGGGCAGTACTTC. Its protein product is CASSASTSGQYF.

V and J are TRBV19 and TRBJ2-1, with D unresolved. CDR1 and CDR2 (germline): LNHDA, SQIVND (reference sequence). V shed 5 bases and J shed 2 bases, with 7 bases lying between them. This CDR3 region has 13 residues. The CDR3, as DNA: TGTGCCAGTAGTTTCCTAGCCTACAATGAGCAGTTCTTC. Translated, it gives CASSFLAYNEQFF.

This sequence joins TRBV24-1 and TRBJ1-1; no firm D call. Germline loops: CDR1 KGHDR, CDR2 SFDVKD. The CDR3 runs 12 residues. V was clipped by 7 bases and J by 2 bases, with 7 bases between them. The CDR3 reads CATRKDNTEAFF. CDR3 DNA sequence: TGTGCCACCAGAAAGGATAACACTGAAGCTTTCTTT.

The gene calls are TRBV7-9 and TRBJ2-3, with TRBD1 as a possible D gene (5 bases). From germline, CDR1 is SEHNR and CDR2 FQNEAQ (reference sequence). The CDR3 sequence is 15 residues long. The ends were cut back, 3 bases at V and 1 base at J, with 11 bases in the middle. DNA for the CDR3: TGTGCCAGCAGCTTCAGGCAGGGTGGCACAGATACGCAGTATTTT. Translating it yields CASSFRQGGTDTQYF.

V is TRBV28 and J is TRBJ2-3; 9 nucleotides align to TRBD2. This CDR3 is built from 16 residues. Germline V gene sequence: CDR1 MDHEN, CDR2 SYDVKM. The ends lost 5 bases at V and 2 bases at J; junction bases unmatched: 8. The CDR3 DNA sequence: TGTGCCAGCAGTGTGGGCCTAGCGGGACTCACAGATACGCAGTATTTT. This translates into CASSVGLAGLTDTQYF.

V gene TRBV6-1 combines with J gene TRBJ1-1, with D possibly being TRBD1 (5 bases). Between the trimmed V and J ends, which lost 1 base and 3 bases, there was a span of 9 bases. The CDR3 contains 14 residues. CDR1 and CDR2 (germline): MNHNS, SASEGT. CDR3 residues: CASSEDQGHTEAFF. The CDR3 DNA is TGTGCCAGCAGTGAAGACCAGGGACACACTGAAGCTTTCTTT.

The chain links TRBV12-5 to TRBJ1-5; D remains ambiguous. CDR1 is LGHNT, CDR2 FRNRAP, per germline. Trimming took off 3 bases at V and 6 bases at J, with 9 bases between the two ends. The CDR3 has 13 amino acids. CDR3 sequence (DNA): TGTGCTAGTGGTTTTGGCGCAGGTCAGCCCCAGCATTTT. This translates into CASGFGAGQPQHF.

The J gene is TRBJ1-5, the V gene TRBV19; TRBD1 matches 9 bases. The V gene's germline CDR1 is LNHDA and CDR2 SQIVND (reference sequence). This CDR3 comprises 15 residues. V lost 7 bases and J lost 0; bases outside the gene matches: 4. The CDR3 protein is CASTRTGDSNQPQHF. DNA of the CDR3: TGTGCCAGTACCAGGACAGGGGATAGCAATCAGCCCCAGCATTTT.

The genes are TRBV29-1 and TRBJ1-2, with 9 bases matching TRBD1. Germline CDR1 reads SQVTM; CDR2 reads ANQGSEA. The CDR3 spans 12 residues. Trimming took 3 bases from V and 4 from J; bases not matched to a gene: 0. CDR3: CSVEGQGYGYTF. CDR3 nucleotides: TGCAGCGTTGAGGGACAGGGCTATGGCTACACCTTC.